The rows below give T cell receptor beta chains drawn from one sample of a study of T cells after yellow fever vaccination. TCRdb redid the calling of the 5' RACE reads with MiXCR, one entry per CDR3 protein. Found here are around 310,000 distinct CDR3 sequences, about 4% of them singletons; the top ten hold around 24%. Here the sequenced sample was PBMCs, taken 5 days after the yellow fever booster vaccination. All receptors derive from a man younger than 35 who received the YFV17D yellow fever vaccine. Each CDR3 is given with its conserved first and last residue. D genes are given only for firm matches. Size tells how often a clone was seen (once, few, many) or the class of an expanded clone, and some rows leave it out.

J	D	V	size	DNA	CDR3
TRBJ2-1	TRBD1	TRBV4-1	few	TGCGCCAGCAGGCAGCCCGGGACAGGGGACGATGAGCAGTTCTTC	CASRQPGTGDDEQFF
TRBJ2-3	NA	TRBV7-3	NA	TGTGCCAGCAGTCACTGGGAAACAGGGTACGGCGGCACAGATACGCAGTATTTT	CASSHWETGYGGTDTQYF
TRBJ2-2	TRBD2	TRBV3-1	many	TGTGCCAGCAGCCCCTCAGGACTAGCGGCCCATACCGGGGAGCTGTTTTTT	CASSPSGLAAHTGELFF
TRBJ1-1	NA	TRBV5-1	many	TGCGCCAGCAGCTTGGAGCGGGGGGGCATGAACACTGAAGCTTTCTTT	CASSLERGGMNTEAFF
TRBJ1-1	NA	TRBV19	NA	TGTGCCAGTAGTATTTGGGAAGCGAACACTGAAGCTTTCTTT	CASSIWEANTEAFF
TRBJ2-7	NA	TRBV9	NA	TGTGCCAGCAGCGTAGCTTTGGGCGAGCAGTACTTC	CASSVALGEQYF
TRBJ2-1	NA	TRBV29-1	many	TGCAGCGTTGATCAGGGCAATGAGCAGTTCTTC	CSVDQGNEQFF
TRBJ2-1	TRBD1	TRBV5-4	many	TGTGCCAGCAGCTTAACAGGGGATTCCTACAATGAGCAGTTCTTC	CASSLTGDSYNEQFF
TRBJ1-2	NA	TRBV7-2	many	TGTGCCAGCAGCTTTTACATTAACTATGGCTACACCTTC	CASSFYINYGYTF
TRBJ2-2	NA	TRBV19	many	TGTGCCAGTAGATATAGGTTGGCGAGCACCGGGGAGCTGTTTTTT	CASRYRLASTGELFF
TRBJ1-2	TRBD1	TRBV12-3/TRBV12-4	NA	TGTGCCAGCAGCACCGGGACAGGGGACGGCTACACCTTC	CASSTGTGDGYTF
TRBJ2-5	NA	TRBV6-2/TRBV6-3	few	TGTGCCACCTGTGGCTACTCGAGTTTGGAGACCCAGTACTTC	CATCGYSSLETQYF
TRBJ2-4	TRBD2	TRBV6-6	few	TGTGCCAGCAGTTATGGGCTAGCGGCCTTTGGGTACTTC	CASSYGLAAFGYF
TRBJ1-6	NA	TRBV12-3/TRBV12-4	NA	TGTGCCAGCAGTCAGGGCCCGAGTCCCCTCCACTTT	CASSQGPSPLHF
TRBJ1-3	NA	TRBV5-8	few	TGTGCCAGCAGCTTGGACAGGAGCGCTGGAAACACCATATATTTT	CASSLDRSAGNTIYF
TRBJ2-2	TRBD1	TRBV28	many	TGTGCCAGCAGTTCGACAGGGGGCATCACCGGGGAGCTGTTTTTT	CASSSTGGITGELFF
TRBJ2-7	NA	TRBV20-1	NA	TGCAGTGCTAGAGATTTCTACGAGCAGTACTTC	CSARDFYEQYF
TRBJ2-1	TRBD2	TRBV7-2	few	TGTGCCAGCAGCTCACCCTCTCTAGCGGGGGGGAAGTTCTTC	CASSSPSLAGGKFF
TRBJ1-2	NA	TRBV11-2	few	TGTGCCAGCAGCTTAGTGTCCTTTAACTATGGCTACACCTTC	CASSLVSFNYGYTF